This TCR beta chain was profiled in a study of T-cell memory formation after mild COVID-19 (dated by TCRdb to the early 2020s). With regard to the full study: Most TCR sequence clusters were specific to one of the two donors. Two young, previously healthy adult volunteers made up the cohort, one male and one female. In two donors, T-cell clones that expanded and contracted after mild COVID-19 were followed by sequencing TCRalpha and TCRbeta repertoires longitudinally. Points the paper makes about the study in general: The detection of some responding clones in pre-infection memory suggests that pre-existing cross-reactive memory T cells joined the SARS-CoV-2 response. SARS-CoV-2 specificity was not confirmed for the second-wave clones peaking on day 37. Contracting CD4+ clones were found mainly in CM and EM memory subsets, while CD8+ clones were enriched in EMRA. Only a couple of mild cases were covered by the study, and larger cohorts that include severe cases with pre-infection samples were considered necessary. Balanced CD4/CD8 phenotypes were observed for clones contracting from day 15 to 85, whereas a bias towards CD4+ was observed for a second wave of clones expanding from day 15 to 37.

According to the germline V gene, CDR1 reads MNHEY and CDR2 reads SVGEGT. Trimming at the junction amounts to 2 bases on V and 0 bases on J, and the germline ends lie 14 bases apart. The CDR3 measures 16 amino acids from cysteine to valine. CDR3 DNA is the only sequence kept; it has 48 bases, read in frame from the first base. Sequencing relied on an Illumina NovaSeq 6000. cDNA libraries for TCRalpha and TCRbeta were prepared by 5'RACE using constant-segment primers, with sample barcodes and unique molecular identifiers added. Trizol reagent was used to extract RNA from every sample. The libraries were amplified in two PCR steps, and the second step added a second sample barcode and Illumina TruSeq adapters. Libraries were sequenced on an Illumina NovaSeq with 2 x 150 bp paired-end reads. The authors' analysis ran thus. Reads were demultiplexed and collapsed into UMI-guided consensus sequences with migec v1.2.7. Using mixcr v2.1.11, the UMI consensuses were aligned to TRA and TRB V and J templates and assembled into clonotypes. A clonotype was counted as expanded or contracted only if both edgeR and NoisET called the change significant, with noise models trained on biological replicates. edgeR calls used a false discovery rate-adjusted p below 0.01 and a log2 fold-change threshold of 1. As an exploratory analysis of dynamics, PCA with hierarchical clustering was applied to max-normalized trajectories of the 1000 most abundant clonotypes. Separately sequenced CD4+ and CD8+ repertoires were used to assign a CD4 or CD8 phenotype to each responding clone. The public reads were reanalyzed by TCRdb: fastp trimming at Q25, MiXCR alignment, in-frame beta chains only. Each entry is one CDR3 protein sequence, shown with its most common DNA and genes. The V and J calls here are based on TCRdb, not the publication. The sample table records around 250,000 distinct CDR3 sequences; roughly 17% of these occur just once. The top ten constitute roughly a fifth of the sample.

Ficoll-Paque density gradient centrifugation was the method used to isolate PBMCs. This clonotype appeared a few times. The target of this receptor is not known. Per-base quality was not reported, and no clone a single base away is much larger than it. The sequence derives from a man aged 18 to 29 who had mild COVID-19 (a few samples of this study predate the infection). The sample titles of this study are shuffled in the database, so cell type and time point are left out; the donor was told from shared clones. The source material was PBMCs or a T cell subset sorted from them (not recorded which). This sequence uses TRBV6-2 or TRBV6-3 and TRBJ2-7; TRBD2 could be the D gene, as 5 bases match. The CDR3 is CASSYHHVRGSYEQYV. The DNA sequence is given as TGTGCCAGCAGTTACCACCACGTTCGGGGCTCCTACGAGCAGTACGTC.